This entry is about one T cell receptor (beta chain). This entry is derived from a study of blood T cell repertoires in COVID-19. Per the authors' pipeline: Estimation of nucleated cell counts relied on the amplification of reference gene primers. Profiled with immunoSEQ multiplex PCR; TCRdb holds only in-frame clones, not every one. V and J calls and clone size come straight from that table; D and trimming were deduced from the DNA. Of some 260,000 clones in the sample, roughly 89% were seen once. V lost 8 bases and J lost 5, with 28 bases in between. CDR1 and CDR2 (germline): MDHEN, SYDVKM. The length of the CDR3 is 17 residues.

The source of this sequence is a middle-aged man who had recovered from COVID-19. Source material: PBMCs or T cells enriched from blood (not recorded which). The chain has TRBV28 and TRBJ2-7, with TRBD1 as a possible D gene (6 bases). CDR3 nucleotides: TGTGCCAGCCCACCCACCTATATATGGGGGCGACCGGACGAGCAGTACTTC. Residues: CASPPTYIWGRPDEQYF.